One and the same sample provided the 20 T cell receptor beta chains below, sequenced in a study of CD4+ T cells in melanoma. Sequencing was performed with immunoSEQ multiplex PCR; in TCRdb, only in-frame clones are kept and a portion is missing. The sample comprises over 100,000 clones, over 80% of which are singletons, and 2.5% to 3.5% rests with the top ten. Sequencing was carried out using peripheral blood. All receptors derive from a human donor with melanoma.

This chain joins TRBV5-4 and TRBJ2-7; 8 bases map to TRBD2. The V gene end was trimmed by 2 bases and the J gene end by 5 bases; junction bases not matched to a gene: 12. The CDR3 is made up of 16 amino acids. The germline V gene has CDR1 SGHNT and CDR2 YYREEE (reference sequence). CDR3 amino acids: CASSFSSGRTINEQYF. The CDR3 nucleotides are TGTGCCAGCAGCTTCTCTAGCGGGCGCACGATTAACGAGCAGTACTTC.

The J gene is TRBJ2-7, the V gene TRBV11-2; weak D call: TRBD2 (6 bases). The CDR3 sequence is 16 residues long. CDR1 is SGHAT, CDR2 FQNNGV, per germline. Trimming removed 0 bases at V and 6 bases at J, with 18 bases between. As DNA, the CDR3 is TGTGCCAGCAGCTTAGATATTGGGGGAGGAAGAGTCGAGCAGTACTTC. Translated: CASSLDIGGGRVEQYF.

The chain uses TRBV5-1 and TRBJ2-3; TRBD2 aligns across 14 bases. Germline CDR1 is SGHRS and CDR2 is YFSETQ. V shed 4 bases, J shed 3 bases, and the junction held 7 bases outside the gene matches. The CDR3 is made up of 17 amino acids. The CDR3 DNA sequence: TGCGCCAGCAGCACTGGGACTAGCGGGAGTGGGACAGATACGCAGTATTTT. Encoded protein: CASSTGTSGSGTDTQYF.

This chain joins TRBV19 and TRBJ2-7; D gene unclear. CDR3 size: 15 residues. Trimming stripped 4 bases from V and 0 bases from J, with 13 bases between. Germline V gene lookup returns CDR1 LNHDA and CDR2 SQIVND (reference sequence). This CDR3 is CASSTRALNSYEQYF. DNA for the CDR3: TGTGCCAGTAGTACACGGGCCTTGAACTCCTACGAGCAGTACTTC.

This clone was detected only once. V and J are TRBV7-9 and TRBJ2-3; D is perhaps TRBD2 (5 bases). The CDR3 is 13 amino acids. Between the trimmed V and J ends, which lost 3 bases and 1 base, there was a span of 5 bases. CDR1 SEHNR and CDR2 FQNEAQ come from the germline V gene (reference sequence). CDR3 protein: CASSFGGTDTQYF. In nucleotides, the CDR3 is TGTGCCAGCAGCTTCGGGGGCACAGATACGCAGTATTTT.

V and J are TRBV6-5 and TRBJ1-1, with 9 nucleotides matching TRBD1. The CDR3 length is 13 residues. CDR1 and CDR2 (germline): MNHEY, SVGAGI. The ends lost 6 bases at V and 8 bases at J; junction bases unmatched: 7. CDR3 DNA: TGTGCCAGCAGACAAGGGACAGGGATCGAAGCTTTCTTT. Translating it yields CASRQGTGIEAFF.

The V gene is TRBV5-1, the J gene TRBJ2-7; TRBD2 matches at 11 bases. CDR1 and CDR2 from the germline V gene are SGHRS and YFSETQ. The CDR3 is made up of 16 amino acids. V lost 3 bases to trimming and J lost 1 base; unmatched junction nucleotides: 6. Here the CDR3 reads CASSSTTSGVSYEQYF. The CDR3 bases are TGCGCCAGCAGCTCGACGACTAGCGGGGTTTCCTACGAGCAGTACTTC. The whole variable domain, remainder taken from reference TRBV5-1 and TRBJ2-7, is KAGVTQTPRYLIKTRGQQVTLSCSPISGHRSVSWYQQTPGQGLQFLFEYFSETQRNKGNFPGRFSGRQFSNSRSEMNVSTLELGDSALYLCASSSTTSGVSYEQYFGPGTRLTVT.

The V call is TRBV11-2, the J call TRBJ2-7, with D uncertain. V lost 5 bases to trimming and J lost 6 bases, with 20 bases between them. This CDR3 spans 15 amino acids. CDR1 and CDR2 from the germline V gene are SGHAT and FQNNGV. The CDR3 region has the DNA TGTGCCAGCAGCCAAAACCTACACGTTCTGGCCGAGCAGTACTTC. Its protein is CASSQNLHVLAEQYF.

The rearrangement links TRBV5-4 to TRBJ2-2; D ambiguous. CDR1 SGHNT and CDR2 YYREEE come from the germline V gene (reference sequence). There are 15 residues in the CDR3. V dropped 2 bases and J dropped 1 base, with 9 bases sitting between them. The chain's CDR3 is CASSFGRENTGELFF. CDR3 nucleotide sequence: TGTGCCAGCAGCTTCGGTAGGGAGAACACCGGGGAGCTGTTTTTT.

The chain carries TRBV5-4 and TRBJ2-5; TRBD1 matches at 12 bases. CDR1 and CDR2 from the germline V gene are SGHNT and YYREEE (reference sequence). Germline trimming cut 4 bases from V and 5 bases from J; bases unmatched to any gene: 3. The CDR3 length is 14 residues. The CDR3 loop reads CASSGDRGQETQYF. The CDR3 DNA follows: TGTGCCAGCAGCGGGGACAGGGGGCAGGAGACCCAGTACTTC.

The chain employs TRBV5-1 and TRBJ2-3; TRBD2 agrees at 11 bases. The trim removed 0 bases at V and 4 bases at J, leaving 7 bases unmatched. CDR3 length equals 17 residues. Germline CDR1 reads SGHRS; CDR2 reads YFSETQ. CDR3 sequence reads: CASSLVGSGGAPDTQYF. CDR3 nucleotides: TGCGCCAGCAGCTTGGTTGGTAGCGGGGGGGCCCCAGATACGCAGTATTTT.

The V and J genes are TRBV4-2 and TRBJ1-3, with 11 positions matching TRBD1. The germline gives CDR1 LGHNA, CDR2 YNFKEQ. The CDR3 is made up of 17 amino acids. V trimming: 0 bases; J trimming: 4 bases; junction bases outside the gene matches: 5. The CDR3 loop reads CASSQDGQGAGGNTIYF. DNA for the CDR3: TGTGCCAGCAGCCAAGACGGACAGGGGGCGGGCGGAAACACCATATATTTT.

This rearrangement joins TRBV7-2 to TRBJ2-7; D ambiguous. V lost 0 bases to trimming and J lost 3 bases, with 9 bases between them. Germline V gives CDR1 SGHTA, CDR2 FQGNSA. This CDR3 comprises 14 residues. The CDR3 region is CASSLALSHYEQYF. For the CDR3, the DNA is TGTGCCAGCAGCTTAGCCCTATCTCACTACGAGCAGTACTTC.

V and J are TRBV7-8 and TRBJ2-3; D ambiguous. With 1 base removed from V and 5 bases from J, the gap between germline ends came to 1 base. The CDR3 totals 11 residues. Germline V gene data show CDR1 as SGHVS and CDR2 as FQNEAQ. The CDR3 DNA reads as TGTGCCAGCAGCTTAGAAGATACGCAGTATTTT. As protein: CASSLEDTQYF.

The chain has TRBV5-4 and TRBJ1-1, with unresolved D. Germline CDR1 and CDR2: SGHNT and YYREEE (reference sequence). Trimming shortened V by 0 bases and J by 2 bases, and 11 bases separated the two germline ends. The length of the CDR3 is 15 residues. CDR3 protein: CASSLVGQPNTEAFF. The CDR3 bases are TGTGCCAGCAGCTTGGTCGGGCAGCCTAACACTGAAGCTTTCTTT.

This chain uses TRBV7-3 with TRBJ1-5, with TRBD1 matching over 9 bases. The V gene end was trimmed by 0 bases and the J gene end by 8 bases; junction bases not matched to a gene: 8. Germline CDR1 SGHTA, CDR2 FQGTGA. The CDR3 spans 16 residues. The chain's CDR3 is CASSLTDRGGIKPQHF. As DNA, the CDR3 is TGTGCCAGCAGCTTAACGGACAGGGGAGGCATCAAGCCCCAGCATTTT.

CDR3 nucleotide sequence: TGTGCCAGCAGCCCACCTACCCCCGGTGGGTGGTTTTTT. It is translated as CASSPPTPGGWFF. V is TRBV28 and J is TRBJ1-4; D remains unclear. CDR1 is MDHEN, CDR2 SYDVKM, per germline. This CDR3 region has 13 residues. Trimming shortened V by 6 bases and J by 16 bases, and 21 bases separated the two germline ends.

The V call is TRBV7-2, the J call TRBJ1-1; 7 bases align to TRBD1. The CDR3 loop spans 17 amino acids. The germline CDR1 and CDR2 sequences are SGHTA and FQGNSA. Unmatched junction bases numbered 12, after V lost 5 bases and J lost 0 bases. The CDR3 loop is CASSPRGTVAMNTEAFF. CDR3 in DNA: TGTGCCAGCAGCCCGAGGGGGACAGTAGCCATGAACACTGAAGCTTTCTTT.

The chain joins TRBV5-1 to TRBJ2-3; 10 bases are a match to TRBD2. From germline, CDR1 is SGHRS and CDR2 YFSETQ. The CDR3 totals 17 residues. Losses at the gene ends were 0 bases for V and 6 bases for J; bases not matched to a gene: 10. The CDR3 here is CASSLGLAGFLTDTQYF. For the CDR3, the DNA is TGCGCCAGCAGCTTGGGACTAGCGGGTTTCCTTACCGATACGCAGTATTTT.

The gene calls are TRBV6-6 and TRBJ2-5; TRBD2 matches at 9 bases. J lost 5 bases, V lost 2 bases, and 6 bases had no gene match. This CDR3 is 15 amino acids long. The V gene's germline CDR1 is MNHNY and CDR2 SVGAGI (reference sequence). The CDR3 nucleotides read TGTGCCAGCAGTTACGAAGCGGGGGGCAGGGAGACCCAGTACTTC. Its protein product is CASSYEAGGRETQYF.